Sequencing of this T cell receptor (beta chain) was carried out in a study of cytomegalovirus exposure and HLA in healthy donors. Findings and caveats of the study: Later on, an analysis showed TCR association rates differing by HLA locus, with DRB1 the most and HLA-C the fewest. A link between a missense DCLRE1C variant and TCR beta V- and J-gene trimming emerged from a later analysis.

The CDR3 covers 15 residues. Germline CDR1 reads SGHDT; CDR2 reads YYEEEE. PCR employed 60 Vbeta and 13 Jbeta primers. Clones were read by immunoSEQ multiplex PCR, and TCRdb kept only the in-frame ones, dropping some. Recorded for this sample: approximately 37,000 clones. Concerning this clone: Its antigen remains unidentified. At one of its ends the junction is not consistent with the germline gene, which may arise from a read error.

This TCR came from a human donor in good health. This sequence joins TRBV5-6 and TRBJ2-7, with D possibly matching TRBD1 (6 bases). The specimen was PBMCs. The CDR3 DNA is TGTGCCAGCAGCCGAGAGCCGGACAGTGCCTACGAGCAGTCCTTC. Encoded protein: CASSREPDSAYEQSF.